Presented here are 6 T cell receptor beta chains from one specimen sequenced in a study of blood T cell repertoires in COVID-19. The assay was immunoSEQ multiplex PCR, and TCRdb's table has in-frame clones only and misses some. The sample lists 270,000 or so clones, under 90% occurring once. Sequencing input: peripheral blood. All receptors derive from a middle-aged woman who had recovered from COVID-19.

The CDR3 DNA follows: TGTGCCAGCAGCCAAGGAAGGACTAGCGGTATTTACAATGAGCAGTTCTTC. This codes for CASSQGRTSGIYNEQFF. This rearrangement joins TRBV3-1 (or the pseudogene TRBV3-2) to TRBJ2-1, with 10 bases matching TRBD2. Unmatched junction bases numbered 7, after V lost 1 base and J lost 4 bases. This CDR3 comprises 17 residues. Germline V gene lookup returns CDR1 LGHDT and CDR2 YNNKEL (reference sequence).

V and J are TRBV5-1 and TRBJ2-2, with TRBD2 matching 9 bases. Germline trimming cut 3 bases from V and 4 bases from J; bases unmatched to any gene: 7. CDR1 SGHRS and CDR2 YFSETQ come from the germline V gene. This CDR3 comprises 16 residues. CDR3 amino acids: CASSSLAGAGTGELFF. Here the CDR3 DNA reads TGCGCCAGCAGCTCGTTAGCGGGAGCGGGCACCGGGGAGCTGTTTTTT.

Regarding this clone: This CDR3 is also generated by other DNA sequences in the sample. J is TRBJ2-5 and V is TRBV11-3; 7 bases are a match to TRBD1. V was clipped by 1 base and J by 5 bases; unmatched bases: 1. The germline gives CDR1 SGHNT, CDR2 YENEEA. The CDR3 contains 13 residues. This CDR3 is CASSLGQGETQYF. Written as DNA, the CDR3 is TGTGCCAGCAGCTTAGGACAGGGCGAGACCCAGTACTTC.

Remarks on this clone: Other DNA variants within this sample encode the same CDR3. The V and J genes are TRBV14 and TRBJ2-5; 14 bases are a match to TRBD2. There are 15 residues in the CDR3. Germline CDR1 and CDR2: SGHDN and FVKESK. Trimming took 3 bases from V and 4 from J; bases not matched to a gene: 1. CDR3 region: CASSQGLAGVETQYF. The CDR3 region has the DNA TGTGCCAGCAGCCAGGGACTAGCGGGAGTAGAGACCCAGTACTTC.

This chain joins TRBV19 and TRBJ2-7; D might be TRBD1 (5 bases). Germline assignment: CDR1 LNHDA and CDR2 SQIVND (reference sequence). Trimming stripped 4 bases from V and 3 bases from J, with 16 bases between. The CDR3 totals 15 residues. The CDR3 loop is CASSKLLGRDYEQYF. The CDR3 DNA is TGTGCCAGTAGTAAATTATTGGGCAGGGACTACGAGCAGTACTTC.

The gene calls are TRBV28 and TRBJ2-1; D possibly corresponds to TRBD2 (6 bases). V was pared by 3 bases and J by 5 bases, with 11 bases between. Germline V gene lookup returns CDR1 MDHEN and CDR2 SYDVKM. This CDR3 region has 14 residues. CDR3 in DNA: TGTGCCAGCAGTTTCACTAGCCCGAACAATGAGCAGTTCTTC. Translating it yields CASSFTSPNNEQFF.